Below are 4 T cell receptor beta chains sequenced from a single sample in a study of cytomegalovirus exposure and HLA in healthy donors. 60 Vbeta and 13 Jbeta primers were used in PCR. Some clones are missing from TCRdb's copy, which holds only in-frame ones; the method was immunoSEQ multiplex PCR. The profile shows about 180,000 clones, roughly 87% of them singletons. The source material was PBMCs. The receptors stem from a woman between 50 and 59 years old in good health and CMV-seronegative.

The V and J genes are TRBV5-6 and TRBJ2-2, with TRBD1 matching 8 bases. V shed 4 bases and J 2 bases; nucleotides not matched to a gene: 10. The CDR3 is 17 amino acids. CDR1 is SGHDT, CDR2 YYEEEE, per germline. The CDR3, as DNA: TGTGCCAGCAGCCGAAACGGACAGGGACGCAACACCGGGGAGCTGTTTTTT. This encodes CASSRNGQGRNTGELFF. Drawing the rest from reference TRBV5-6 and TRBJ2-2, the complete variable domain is DAGVTQSPTHLIKTRGQQVTLRCSPKSGHDTVSWYQQALGQGPQFIFQYYEEEERQRGNFPDRFSGHQFPNYSSELNVNALLLGDSALYLCASSRNGQGRNTGELFFGEGSRLTVL.

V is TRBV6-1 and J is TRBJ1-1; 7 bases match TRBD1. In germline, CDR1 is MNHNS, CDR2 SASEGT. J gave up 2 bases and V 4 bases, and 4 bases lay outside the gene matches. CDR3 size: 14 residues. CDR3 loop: CASSVDRTNTEAFF. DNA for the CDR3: TGTGCCAGCAGTGTGGACAGGACAAACACTGAAGCTTTCTTT.

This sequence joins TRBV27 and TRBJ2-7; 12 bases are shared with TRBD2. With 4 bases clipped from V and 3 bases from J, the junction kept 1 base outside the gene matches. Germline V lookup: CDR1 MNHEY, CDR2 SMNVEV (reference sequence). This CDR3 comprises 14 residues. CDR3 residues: CASSSGLAGYEQYF. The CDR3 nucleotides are TGTGCCAGCAGTTCGGGACTAGCGGGCTACGAGCAGTACTTC.

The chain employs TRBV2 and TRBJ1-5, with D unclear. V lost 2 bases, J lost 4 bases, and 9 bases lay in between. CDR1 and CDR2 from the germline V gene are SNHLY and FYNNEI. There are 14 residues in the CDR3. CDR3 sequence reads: CASSEMSDNQPQHF. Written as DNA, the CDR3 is TGTGCCAGCAGTGAAATGTCAGATAATCAGCCCCAGCATTTT. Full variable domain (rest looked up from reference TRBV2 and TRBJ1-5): EPEVTQTPSHQVTQMGQEVILRCVPISNHLYFYWYRQILGQKVEFLVSFYNNEISEKSEIFDDQFSVERPDGSNFTLKIRSTKLEDSAMYFCASSEMSDNQPQHFGDGTRLSIL.